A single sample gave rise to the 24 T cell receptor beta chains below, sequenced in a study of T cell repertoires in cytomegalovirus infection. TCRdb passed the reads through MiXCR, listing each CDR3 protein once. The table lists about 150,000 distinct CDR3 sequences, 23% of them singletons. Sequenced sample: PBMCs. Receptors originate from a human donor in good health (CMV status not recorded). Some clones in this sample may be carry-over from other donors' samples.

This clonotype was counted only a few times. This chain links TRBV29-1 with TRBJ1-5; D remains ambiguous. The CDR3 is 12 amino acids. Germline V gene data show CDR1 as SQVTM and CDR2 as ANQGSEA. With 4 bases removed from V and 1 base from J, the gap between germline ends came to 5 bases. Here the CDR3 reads CSVAGSNQPQHF. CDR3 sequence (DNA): TGCAGCGTTGCGGGCAGCAATCAGCCCCAGCATTTT.

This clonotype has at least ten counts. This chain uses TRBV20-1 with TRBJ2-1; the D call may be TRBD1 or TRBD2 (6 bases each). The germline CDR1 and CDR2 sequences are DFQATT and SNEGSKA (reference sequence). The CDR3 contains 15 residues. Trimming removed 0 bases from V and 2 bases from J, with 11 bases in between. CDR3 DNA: TGCAGTGCTAGAGAGGAGGGGGGCCCCTACAATGAGCAGTTCTTC. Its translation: CSAREEGGPYNEQFF.

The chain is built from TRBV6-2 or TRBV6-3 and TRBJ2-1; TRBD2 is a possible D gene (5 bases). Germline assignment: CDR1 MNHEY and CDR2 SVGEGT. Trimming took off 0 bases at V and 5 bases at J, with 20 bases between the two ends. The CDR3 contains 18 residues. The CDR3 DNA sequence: TGTGCCAGCAGTTACTCGAGGAGGCTGGGGAAGCAAAACAATGAGCAGTTCTTC. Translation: CASSYSRRLGKQNNEQFF.

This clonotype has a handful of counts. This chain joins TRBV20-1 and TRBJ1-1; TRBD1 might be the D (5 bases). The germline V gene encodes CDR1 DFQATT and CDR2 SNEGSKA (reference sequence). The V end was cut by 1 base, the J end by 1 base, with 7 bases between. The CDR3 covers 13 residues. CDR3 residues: CSARGTQNTEAFF. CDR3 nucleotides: TGCAGTGCTAGAGGGACACAGAACACTGAAGCTTTCTTT.

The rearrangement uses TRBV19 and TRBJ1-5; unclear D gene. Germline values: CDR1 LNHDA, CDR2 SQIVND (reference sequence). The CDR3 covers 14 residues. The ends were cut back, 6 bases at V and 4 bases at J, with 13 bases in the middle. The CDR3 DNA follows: TGTGCCAGTAGCCCTGGAACCAGGAATCAGCCCCAGCATTTT. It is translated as CASSPGTRNQPQHF.

Here the CDR3 reads CASSVTPARGETQYF. The CDR3 bases are TGTGCCAGCAGCGTTACTCCGGCCCGGGGGGAGACCCAGTACTTC. V and J are TRBV9 and TRBJ2-5; the D gene is possibly TRBD2 (6 bases). V was pared by 2 bases and J by 5 bases, with 16 bases between. This CDR3 contains 15 residues. CDR1 is SGDLS and CDR2 is YYNGEE in the germline V gene. The full variable domain, its missing parts supplied by reference TRBV9 and TRBJ2-5, is DSGVTQTPKHLITATGQRVTLRCSPRSGDLSVYWYQQSLDQGLQFLIQYYNGEERAKGNILERFSAQQFPDLHSELNLSSLELGDSALYFCASSVTPARGETQYFGPGTRLLVL.

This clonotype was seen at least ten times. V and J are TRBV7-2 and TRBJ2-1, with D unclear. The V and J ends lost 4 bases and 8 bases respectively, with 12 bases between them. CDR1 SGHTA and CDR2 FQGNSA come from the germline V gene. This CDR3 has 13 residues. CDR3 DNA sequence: TGTGCCAGCAGCTCCAGCCTGGGGTATGAGCAGTTCTTC. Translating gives CASSSSLGYEQFF. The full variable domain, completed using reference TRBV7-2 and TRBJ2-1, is GAGVSQSPSNKVTEKGKDVELRCDPISGHTALYWYRQSLGQGLEFLIYFQGNSAPDKSGLPSDRFSAERTGGSVSTLTIQRTQQEDSAVYLCASSSSLGYEQFFGPGTRLTVL.

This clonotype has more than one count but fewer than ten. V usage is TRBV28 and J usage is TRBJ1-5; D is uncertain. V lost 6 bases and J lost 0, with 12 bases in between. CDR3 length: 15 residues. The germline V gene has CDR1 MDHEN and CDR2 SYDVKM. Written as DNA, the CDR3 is TGTGCCAGCAGCTCCTTGAAGTATAGCAATCAGCCCCAGCATTTT. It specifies CASSSLKYSNQPQHF.

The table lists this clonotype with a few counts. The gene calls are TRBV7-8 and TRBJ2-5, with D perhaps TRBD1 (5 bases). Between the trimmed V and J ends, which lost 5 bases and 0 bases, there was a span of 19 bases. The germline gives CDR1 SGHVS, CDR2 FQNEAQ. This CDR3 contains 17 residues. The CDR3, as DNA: TGTGCCAGCAGCGTCCCTCTCCCTGACAGCGACCAAGAGACCCAGTACTTC. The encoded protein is CASSVPLPDSDQETQYF.

CDR3 region: CASSPGTANEKLFF. The CDR3 DNA is TGTGCCAGCTCACCTGGGACAGCAAATGAAAAACTGTTTTTT. The chain joins TRBV18 to TRBJ1-4; 7 bases line up with TRBD1. After removal of 3 bases from V and 5 bases from J, the junction contained 3 bases not matched to a gene. The CDR3 covers 14 residues. Germline V gene data show CDR1 as KGHSH and CDR2 as LQKENI.

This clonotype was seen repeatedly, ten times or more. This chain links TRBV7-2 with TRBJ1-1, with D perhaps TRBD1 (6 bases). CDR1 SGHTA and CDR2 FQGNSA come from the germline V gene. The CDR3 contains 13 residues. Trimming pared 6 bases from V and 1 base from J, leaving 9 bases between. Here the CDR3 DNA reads TGTGCCAGCAGACAAGGGGGGAACACTGAAGCTTTCTTT. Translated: CASRQGGNTEAFF.

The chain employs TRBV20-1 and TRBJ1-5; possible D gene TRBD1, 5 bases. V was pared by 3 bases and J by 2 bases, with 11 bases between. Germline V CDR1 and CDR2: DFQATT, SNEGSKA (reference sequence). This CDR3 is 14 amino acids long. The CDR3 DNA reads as TGCAGTGCTAGGCAGGGCGGAGGCAATCAGCCCCAGCATTTT. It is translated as CSARQGGGNQPQHF.

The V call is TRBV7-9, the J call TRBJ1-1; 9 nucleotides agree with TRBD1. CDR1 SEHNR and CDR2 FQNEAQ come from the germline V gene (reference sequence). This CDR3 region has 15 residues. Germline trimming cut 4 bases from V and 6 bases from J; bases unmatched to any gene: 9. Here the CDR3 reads CASSWHRGLSSEAFF. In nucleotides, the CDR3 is TGTGCCAGCAGCTGGCACAGGGGGCTTAGCTCTGAAGCTTTCTTT.

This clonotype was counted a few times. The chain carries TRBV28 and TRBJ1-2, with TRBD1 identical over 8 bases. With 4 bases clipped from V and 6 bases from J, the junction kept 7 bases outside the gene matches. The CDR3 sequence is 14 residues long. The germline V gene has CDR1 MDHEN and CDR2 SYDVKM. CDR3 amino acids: CASSSNDRGHGYTF. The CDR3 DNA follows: TGTGCCAGCAGTTCGAACGACAGGGGCCATGGCTACACCTTC.

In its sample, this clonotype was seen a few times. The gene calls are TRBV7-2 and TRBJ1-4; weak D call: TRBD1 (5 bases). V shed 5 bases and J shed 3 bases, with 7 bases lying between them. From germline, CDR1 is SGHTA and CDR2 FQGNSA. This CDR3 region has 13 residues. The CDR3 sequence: CASSPRANEKLFF. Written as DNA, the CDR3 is TGTGCCAGCAGCCCCAGGGCTAATGAAAAACTGTTTTTT.

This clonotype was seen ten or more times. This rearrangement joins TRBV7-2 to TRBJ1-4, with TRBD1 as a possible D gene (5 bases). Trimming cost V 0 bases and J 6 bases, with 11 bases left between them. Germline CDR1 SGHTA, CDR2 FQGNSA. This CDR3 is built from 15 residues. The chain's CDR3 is CASSLAGVTYEKLFF. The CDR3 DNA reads TGTGCCAGCAGCTTAGCGGGGGTCACCTATGAAAAACTGTTTTTT.

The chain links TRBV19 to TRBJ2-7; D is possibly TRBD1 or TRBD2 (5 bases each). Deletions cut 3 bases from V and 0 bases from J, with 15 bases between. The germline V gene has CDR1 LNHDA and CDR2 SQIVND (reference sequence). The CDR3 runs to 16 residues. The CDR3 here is CASSMYPRGSSYEQYF. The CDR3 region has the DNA TGTGCCAGTAGTATGTACCCGAGGGGAAGCTCCTACGAGCAGTACTTC. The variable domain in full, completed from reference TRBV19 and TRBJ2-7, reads DGGITQSPKYLFRKEGQNVTLSCEQNLNHDAMYWYRQDPGQGLRLIYYSQIVNDFQKGDIAEGYSVSREKKESFPLTVTSAQKNPTAFYLCASSMYPRGSSYEQYFGPGTRLTVT.

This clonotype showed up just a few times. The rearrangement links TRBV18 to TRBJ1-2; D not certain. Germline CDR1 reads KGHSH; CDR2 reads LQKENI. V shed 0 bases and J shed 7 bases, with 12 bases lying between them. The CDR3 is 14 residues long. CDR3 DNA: TGTGCCAGCTCACCACCCACCGGGTCAGCTGGCTACACCTTC. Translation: CASSPPTGSAGYTF.

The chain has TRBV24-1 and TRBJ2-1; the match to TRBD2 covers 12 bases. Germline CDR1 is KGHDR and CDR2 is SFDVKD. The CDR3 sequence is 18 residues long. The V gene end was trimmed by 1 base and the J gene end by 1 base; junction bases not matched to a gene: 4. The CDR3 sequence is CATSDFPTSGRSYNEQFF. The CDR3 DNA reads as TGTGCCACCAGTGATTTCCCGACTAGCGGGAGATCCTACAATGAGCAGTTCTTC.

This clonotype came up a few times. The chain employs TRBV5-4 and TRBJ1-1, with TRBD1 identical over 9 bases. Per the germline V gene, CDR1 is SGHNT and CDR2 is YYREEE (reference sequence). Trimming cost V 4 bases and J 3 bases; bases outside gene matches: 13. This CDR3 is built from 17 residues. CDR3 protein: CASSPGQGSVKDTEAFF. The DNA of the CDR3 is TGTGCCAGCAGCCCGGGACAGGGTAGTGTAAAGGACACTGAAGCTTTCTTT.

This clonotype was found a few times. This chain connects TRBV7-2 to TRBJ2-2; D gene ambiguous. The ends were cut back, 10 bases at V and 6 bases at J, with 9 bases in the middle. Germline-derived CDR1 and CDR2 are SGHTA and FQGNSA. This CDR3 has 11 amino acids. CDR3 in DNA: TGTGCCATTAGGTGGGCCGGGGAGCTGTTTTTT. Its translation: CAIRWAGELFF.

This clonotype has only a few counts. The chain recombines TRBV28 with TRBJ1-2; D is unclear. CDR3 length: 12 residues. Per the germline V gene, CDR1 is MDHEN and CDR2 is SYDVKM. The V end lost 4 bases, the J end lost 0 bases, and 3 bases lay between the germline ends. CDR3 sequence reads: CASSWTNYGYTF. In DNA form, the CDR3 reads TGTGCCAGCAGTTGGACTAACTATGGCTACACCTTC.

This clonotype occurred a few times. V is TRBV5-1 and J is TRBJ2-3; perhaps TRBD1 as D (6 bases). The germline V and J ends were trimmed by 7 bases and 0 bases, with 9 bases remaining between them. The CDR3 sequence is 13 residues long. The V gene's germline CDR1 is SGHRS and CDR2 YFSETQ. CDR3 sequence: CASWTASTDTQYF. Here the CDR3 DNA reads TGCGCCAGCTGGACAGCTAGCACAGATACGCAGTATTTT.

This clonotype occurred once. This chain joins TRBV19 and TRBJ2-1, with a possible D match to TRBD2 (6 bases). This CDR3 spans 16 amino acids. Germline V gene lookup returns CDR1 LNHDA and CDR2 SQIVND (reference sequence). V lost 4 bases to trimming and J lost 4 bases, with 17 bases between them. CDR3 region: CASSNLGSGGYNEQFF. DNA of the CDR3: TGTGCCAGTAGTAACCTGGGATCCGGGGGTTACAATGAGCAGTTCTTC.